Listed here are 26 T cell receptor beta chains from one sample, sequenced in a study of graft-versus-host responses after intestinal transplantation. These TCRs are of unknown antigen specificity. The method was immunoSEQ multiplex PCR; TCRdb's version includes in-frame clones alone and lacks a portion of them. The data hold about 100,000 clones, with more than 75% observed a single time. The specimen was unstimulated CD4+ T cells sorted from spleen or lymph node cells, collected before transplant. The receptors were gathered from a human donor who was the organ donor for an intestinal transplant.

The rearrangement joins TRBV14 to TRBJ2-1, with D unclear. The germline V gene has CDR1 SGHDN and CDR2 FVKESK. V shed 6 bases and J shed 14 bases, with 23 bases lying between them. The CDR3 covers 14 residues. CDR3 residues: CASRRFGSWDGEFF. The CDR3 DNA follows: TGTGCCAGCAGACGATTTGGAAGCTGGGATGGGGAGTTCTTC.

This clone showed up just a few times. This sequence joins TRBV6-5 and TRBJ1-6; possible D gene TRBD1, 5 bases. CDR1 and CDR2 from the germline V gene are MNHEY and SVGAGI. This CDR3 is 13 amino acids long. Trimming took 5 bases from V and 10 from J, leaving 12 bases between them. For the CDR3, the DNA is TGTGCCAGCAGTCCCGGAGGGGTATCACCCCTCCACTTT. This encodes CASSPGGVSPLHF.

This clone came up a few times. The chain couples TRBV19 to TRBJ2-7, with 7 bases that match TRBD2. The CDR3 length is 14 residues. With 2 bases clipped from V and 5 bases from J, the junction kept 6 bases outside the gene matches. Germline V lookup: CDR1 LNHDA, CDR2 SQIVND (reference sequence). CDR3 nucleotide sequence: TGTGCCAGTAGTATAAGGCTCCGGGGGGACGAGCAGTACTTC. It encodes CASSIRLRGDEQYF.

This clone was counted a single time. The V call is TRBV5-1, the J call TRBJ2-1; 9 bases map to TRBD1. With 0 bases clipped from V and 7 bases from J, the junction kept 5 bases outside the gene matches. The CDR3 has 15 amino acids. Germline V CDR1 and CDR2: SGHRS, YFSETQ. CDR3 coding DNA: TGCGCCAGCAGCTTGGATACGACAGGGGGGAATGAGCAGTTCTTC. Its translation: CASSLDTTGGNEQFF. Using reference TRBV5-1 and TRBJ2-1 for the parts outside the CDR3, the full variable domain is KAGVTQTPRYLIKTRGQQVTLSCSPISGHRSVSWYQQTPGQGLQFLFEYFSETQRNKGNFPGRFSGRQFSNSRSEMNVSTLELGDSALYLCASSLDTTGGNEQFFGPGTRLTVL.

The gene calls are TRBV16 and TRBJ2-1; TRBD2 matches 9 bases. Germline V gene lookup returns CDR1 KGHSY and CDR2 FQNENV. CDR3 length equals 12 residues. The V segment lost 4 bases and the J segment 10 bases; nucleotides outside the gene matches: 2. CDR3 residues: CASSPAGGEQFF. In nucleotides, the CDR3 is TGTGCCAGCAGCCCCGCGGGGGGGGAGCAGTTCTTC.

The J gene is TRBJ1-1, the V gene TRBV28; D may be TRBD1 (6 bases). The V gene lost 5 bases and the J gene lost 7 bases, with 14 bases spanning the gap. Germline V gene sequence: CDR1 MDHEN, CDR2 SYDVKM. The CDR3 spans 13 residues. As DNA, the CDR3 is TGTGCCAGCAGTACAGGGCTTTCGGATGAAGCTTTCTTT. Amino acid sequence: CASSTGLSDEAFF.

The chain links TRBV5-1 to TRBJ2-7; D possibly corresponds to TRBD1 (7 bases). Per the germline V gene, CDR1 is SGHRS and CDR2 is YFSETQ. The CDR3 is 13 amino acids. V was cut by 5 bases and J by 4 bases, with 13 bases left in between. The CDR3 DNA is TGCGCCAGCAGGACGACAGGGAGGTACGAGCAGTACTTC. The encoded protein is CASRTTGRYEQYF.

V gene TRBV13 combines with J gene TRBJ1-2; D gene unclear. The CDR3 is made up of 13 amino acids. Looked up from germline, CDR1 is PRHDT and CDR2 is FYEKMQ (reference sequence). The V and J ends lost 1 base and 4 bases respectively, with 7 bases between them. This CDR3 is CASSLEGLYGYTF. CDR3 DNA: TGTGCCAGCAGCTTAGAGGGTCTCTATGGCTACACCTTC.

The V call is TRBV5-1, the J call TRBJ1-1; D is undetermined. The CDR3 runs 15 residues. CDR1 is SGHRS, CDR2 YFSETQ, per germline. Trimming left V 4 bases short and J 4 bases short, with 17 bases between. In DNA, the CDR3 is TGCGCCAGCAGCCCCACCCCAGGCTTTAGCACTGAAGCTTTCTTT. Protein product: CASSPTPGFSTEAFF.

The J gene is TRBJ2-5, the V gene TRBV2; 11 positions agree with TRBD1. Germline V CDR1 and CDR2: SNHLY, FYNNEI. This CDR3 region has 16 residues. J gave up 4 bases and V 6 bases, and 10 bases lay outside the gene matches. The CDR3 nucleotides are TGTGCCAGCAGCGACCGTCGGGACAGGGGGATAGAGACCCAGTACTTC. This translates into CASSDRRDRGIETQYF.

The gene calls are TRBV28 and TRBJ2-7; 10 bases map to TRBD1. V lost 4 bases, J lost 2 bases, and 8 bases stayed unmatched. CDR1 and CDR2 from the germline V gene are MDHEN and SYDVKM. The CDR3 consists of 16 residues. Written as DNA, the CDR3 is TGTGCCAGCAGTTCCCCAACCGGGACAGGGGCCTACGAGCAGTACTTC. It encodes CASSSPTGTGAYEQYF. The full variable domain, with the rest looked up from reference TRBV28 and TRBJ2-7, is DVKVTQSSRYLVKRTGEKVFLECVQDMDHENMFWYRQDPGLGLRLIYFSYDVKMKEKGDIPEGYSVSREKKERFSLILESASTNQTSMYLCASSSPTGTGAYEQYFGPGTRLTVT.

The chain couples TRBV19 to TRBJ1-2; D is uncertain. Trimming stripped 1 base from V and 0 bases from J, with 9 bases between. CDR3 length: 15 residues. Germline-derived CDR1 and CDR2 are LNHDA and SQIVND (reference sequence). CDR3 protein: CASSIAGRTNYGYTF. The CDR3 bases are TGTGCCAGTAGTATAGCGGGCAGAACTAACTATGGCTACACCTTC.

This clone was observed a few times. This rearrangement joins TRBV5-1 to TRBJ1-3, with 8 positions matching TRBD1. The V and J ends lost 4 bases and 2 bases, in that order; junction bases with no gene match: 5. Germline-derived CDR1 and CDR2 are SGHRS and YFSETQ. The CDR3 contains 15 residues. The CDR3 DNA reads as TGCGCCAGCAGCCGAGGACAGGGAGCTGGAAACACCATATATTTT. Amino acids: CASSRGQGAGNTIYF.

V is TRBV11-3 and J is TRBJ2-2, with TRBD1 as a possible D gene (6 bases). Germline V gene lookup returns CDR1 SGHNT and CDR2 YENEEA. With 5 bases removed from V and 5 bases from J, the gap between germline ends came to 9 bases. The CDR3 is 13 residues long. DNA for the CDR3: TGTGCCAGCAGCAACAGGGTAACCGGGGAGCTGTTTTTT. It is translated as CASSNRVTGELFF.

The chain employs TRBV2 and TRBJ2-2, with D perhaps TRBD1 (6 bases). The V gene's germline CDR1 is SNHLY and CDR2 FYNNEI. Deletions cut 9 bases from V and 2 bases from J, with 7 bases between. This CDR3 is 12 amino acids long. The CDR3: CARQGNTGELFF. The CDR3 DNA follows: TGTGCCAGACAGGGAAACACCGGGGAGCTGTTTTTT.

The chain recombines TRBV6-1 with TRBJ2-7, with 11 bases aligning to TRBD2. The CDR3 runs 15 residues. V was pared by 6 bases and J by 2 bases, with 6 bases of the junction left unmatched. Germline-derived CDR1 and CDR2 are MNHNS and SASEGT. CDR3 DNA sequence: TGTGCCAGCAGGAGGTATAGCGGGGGGGCCTACGAGCAGTACTTC. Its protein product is CASRRYSGGAYEQYF.

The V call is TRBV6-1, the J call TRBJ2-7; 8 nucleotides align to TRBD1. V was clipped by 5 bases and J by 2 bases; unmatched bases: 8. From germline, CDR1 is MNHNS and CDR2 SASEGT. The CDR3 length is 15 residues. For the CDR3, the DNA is TGTGCCAGCAGTTCCGCCGGGACAGGCCCCTACGAGCAGTACTTC. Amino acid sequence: CASSSAGTGPYEQYF.

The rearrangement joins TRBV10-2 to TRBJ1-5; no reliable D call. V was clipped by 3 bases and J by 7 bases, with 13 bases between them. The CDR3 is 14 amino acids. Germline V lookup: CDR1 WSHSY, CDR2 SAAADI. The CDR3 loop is CASSDVHKGQPQHF. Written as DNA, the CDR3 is TGCGCCAGCAGTGACGTACACAAAGGGCAGCCCCAGCATTTT.

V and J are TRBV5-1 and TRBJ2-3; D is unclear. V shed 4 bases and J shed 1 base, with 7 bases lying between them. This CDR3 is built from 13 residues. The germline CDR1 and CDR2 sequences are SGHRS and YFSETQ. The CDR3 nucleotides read TGCGCCAGCAGCCCCGATGGCACAGATACGCAGTATTTT. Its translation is CASSPDGTDTQYF.

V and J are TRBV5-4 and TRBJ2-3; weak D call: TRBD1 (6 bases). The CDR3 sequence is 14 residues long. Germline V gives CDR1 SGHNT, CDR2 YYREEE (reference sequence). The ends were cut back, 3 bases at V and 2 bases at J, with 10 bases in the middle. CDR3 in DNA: TGTGCCAGCAGCTGGCAGGGGCACACAGATACGCAGTATTTT. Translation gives CASSWQGHTDTQYF.

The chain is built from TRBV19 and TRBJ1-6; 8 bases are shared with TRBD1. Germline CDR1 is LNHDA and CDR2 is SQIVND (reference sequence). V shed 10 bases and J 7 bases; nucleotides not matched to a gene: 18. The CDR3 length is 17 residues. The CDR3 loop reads CATAFGAGGLLNSPLHF. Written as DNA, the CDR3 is TGTGCCACCGCCTTCGGGGCAGGGGGCCTTCTAAATTCACCCCTCCACTTT.

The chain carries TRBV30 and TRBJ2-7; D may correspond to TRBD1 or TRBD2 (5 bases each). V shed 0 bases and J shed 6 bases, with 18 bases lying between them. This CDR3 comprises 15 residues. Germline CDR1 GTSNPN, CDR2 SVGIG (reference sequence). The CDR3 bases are TGTGCCTGGAGTGTAATTAAAGCTTCAGGGACCGAGCAGTACTTC. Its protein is CAWSVIKASGTEQYF.

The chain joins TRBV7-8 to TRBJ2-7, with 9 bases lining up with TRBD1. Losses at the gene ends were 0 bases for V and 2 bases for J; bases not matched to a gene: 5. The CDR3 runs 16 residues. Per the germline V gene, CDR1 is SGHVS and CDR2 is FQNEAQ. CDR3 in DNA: TGTGCCAGCAGCTTAGCGGACGGACAGGGGCCCTACGAGCAGTACTTC. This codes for CASSLADGQGPYEQYF.

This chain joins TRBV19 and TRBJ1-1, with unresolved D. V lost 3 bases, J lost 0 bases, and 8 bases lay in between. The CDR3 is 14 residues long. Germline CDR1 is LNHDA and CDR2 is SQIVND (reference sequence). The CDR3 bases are TGTGCCAGTAGTATGGGTCCGGTGAACACTGAAGCTTTCTTT. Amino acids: CASSMGPVNTEAFF.

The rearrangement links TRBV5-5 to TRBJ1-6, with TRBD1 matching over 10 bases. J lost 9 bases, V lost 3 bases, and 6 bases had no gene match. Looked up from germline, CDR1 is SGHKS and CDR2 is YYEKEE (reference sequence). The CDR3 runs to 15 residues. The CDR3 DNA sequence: TGTGCCAGCAGCTCGTCGGGACAGGGGTCTTCACCCCTCCACTTT. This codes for CASSSSGQGSSPLHF.

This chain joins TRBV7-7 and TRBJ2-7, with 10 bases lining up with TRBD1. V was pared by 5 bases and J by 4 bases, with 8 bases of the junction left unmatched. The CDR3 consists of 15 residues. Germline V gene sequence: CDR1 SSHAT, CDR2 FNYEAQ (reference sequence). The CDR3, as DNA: TGTGCCAGCAGCATAGGACAGGGGGGATATTACGAGCAGTACTTC. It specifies CASSIGQGGYYEQYF. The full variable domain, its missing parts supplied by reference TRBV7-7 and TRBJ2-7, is GAGVSQSPRYKVTKRGQDVTLRCDPISSHATLYWYQQALGQGPEFLTYFNYEAQPDKSGLPSDRFSAERPEGSISTLTIQRTEQRDSAMYRCASSIGQGGYYEQYFGPGTRLTVT.